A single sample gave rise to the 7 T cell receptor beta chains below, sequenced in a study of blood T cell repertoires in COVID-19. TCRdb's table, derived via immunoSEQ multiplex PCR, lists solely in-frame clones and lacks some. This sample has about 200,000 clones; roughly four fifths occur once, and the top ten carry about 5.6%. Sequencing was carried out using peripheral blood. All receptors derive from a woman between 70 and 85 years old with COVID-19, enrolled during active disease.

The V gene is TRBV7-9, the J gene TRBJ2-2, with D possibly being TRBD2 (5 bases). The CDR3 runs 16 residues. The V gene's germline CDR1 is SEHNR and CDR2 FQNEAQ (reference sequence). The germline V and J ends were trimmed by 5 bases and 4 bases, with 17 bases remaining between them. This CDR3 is CASSARLLSGTGELFF. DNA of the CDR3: TGTGCCAGCAGCGCGAGACTATTGTCGGGCACCGGGGAGCTGTTTTTT.

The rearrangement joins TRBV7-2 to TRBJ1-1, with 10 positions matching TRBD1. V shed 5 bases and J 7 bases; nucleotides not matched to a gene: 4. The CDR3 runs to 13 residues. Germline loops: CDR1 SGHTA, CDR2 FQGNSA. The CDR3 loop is CASSQGQGIEAFF. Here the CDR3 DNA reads TGTGCCAGCAGCCAGGGACAGGGGATTGAAGCTTTCTTT.

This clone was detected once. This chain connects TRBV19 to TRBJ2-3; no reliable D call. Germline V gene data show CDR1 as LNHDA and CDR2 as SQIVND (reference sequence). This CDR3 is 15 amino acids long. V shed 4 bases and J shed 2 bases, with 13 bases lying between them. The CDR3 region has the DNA TGTGCCAGTAGTAGATCCAGGTCCATCACAGATACGCAGTATTTT. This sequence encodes CASSRSRSITDTQYF. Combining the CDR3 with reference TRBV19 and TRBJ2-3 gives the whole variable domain DGGITQSPKYLFRKEGQNVTLSCEQNLNHDAMYWYRQDPGQGLRLIYYSQIVNDFQKGDIAEGYSVSREKKESFPLTVTSAQKNPTAFYLCASSRSRSITDTQYFGPGTRLTVL.

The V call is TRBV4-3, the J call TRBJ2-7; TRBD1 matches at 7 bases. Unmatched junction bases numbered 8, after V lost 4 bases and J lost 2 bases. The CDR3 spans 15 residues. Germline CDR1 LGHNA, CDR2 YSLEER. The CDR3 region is CASSRARDRPYEQYF. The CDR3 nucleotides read TGCGCCAGCAGCCGAGCTAGGGACAGACCCTACGAGCAGTACTTC.

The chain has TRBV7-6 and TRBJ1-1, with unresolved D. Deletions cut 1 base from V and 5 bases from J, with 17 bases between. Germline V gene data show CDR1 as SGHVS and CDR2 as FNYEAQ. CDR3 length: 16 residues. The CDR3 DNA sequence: TGTGCCAGCAGCTTAGAATTTGACTCCCAGTCAACTGAAGCTTTCTTT. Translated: CASSLEFDSQSTEAFF.

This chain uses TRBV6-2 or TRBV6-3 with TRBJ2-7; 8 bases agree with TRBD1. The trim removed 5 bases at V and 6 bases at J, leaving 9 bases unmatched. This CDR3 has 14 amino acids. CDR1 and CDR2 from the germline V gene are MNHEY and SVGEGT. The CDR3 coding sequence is TGTGCCAGCAGTACCGGACAGGGACTGGGCGAGCAGTACTTC. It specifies CASSTGQGLGEQYF.

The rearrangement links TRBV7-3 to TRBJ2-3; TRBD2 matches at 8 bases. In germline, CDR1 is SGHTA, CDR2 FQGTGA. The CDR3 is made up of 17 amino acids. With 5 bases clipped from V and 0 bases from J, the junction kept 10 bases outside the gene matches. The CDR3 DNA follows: TGTGCCAGCAGCCCGGCCCCTGCGGGAGGTAGCACAGATACGCAGTATTTT. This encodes CASSPAPAGGSTDTQYF.